The source of this T cell receptor (beta chain) is a study of metastatic and nonmetastatic thyroid tumors (dated by TCRdb to 2020 to 2021). Notes on the research overall: For patients with malignant and with benign thyroid disease, the researchers compared repertoires between peripheral blood samples and tumor or nodule tissue samples. What the work shows at the level of the full study, not this receptor alone: In both blood and tumor samples, TCR beta diversity was reported to be significantly higher in malignant tumors than in benign nodules.

Including cysteine and phenylalanine, the CDR3 has 12 amino acids. CDR3 DNA only is kept here, 36 bases in frame from base 1. Deletion took 8 bases off V and 2 bases off J, with a span of 8 bases between the germline ends. The germline V gene (reference sequence) provides CDR1 PRHDT and CDR2 FYEKMQ. To prepare the library, PCR was applied. The instrument given in TCRdb is Illumina HiSeq 4000. High-throughput sequencing was used to profile the CDR3 region of the TCR beta-chain in every patient. Turning to the authors' computational methods: CDR3 differences across clinicopathological groups were used to build a classifier for discriminating distant-metastatic papillary thyroid cancer patients. Repertoire diversity was assessed with the Shannon index, and tumor-blood repertoire similarity with the Morisita-Horn index. TCRdb cleaned the public reads at Q25 with fastp, built clones with MiXCR and kept in-frame beta chains. The V and J calls follow TCRdb's processing rather than the paper's. Here the sample has around 50,000 clones; 22% occur a single time. The ten top clones hold 3.5% to 4% of the sample.

This clone was counted ten times or more. It has no known antigen specificity. One base away there is no much larger clone; base qualities are not given. Before undergoing thyroid surgery, none of the patients had been given any kind of treatment. Using T-cell receptor beta sequencing, the study looked back at clinical samples from patients collected from the early 2010s to the late 2010s. This clonotype originated in a male donor with papillary thyroid cancer or a benign thyroid nodule (not recorded which). Some clones in this sample may be carry-over from other donors' samples. Sequenced input: blood. The rearrangement combines TRBV13 with TRBJ2-3; TRBD2 is possibly the D segment (6 matching bases). The CDR3 has the sequence CASGRLTDTQYF. In nucleotides, the sequence is TGTGCCAGCGGGAGGCTCACAGATACGCAGTATTTT.